Sequencing of this T cell receptor beta chain was carried out in a study of blood T cell repertoires in COVID-19. Libraries were prepared by immunoSEQ multiplex PCR; TCRdb keeps only in-frame clonotypes and omits some of them. The sample carries 70,000 to 75,000 clones, roughly 80% recorded once. V was pared by 2 bases and J by 0 bases, with 8 bases between. Germline lookup yields CDR1 SGHKS and CDR2 YYEKEE (reference sequence). The CDR3 is made up of 14 amino acids. This clonotype was sampled from a woman older than 75 with active or convalescent COVID-19. The chain combines TRBV5-5 with TRBJ1-1; D unresolved. The source material was peripheral blood. This chain's CDR3 is CASSFAVLNTEAFF. For the CDR3, the DNA is TGTGCCAGCAGCTTCGCGGTCTTGAACACTGAAGCTTTCTTT.